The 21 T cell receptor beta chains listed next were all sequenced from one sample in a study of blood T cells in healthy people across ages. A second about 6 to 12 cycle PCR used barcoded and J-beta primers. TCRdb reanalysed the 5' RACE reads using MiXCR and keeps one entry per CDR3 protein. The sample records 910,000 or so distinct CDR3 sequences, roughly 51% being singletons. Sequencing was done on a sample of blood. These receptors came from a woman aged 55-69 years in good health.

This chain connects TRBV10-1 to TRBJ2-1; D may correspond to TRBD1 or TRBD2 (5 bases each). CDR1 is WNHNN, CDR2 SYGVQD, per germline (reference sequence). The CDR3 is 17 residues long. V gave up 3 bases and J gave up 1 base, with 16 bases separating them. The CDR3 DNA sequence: TGCGCCAGCAGTGACCCCCGGTGGGGGATATCCTACAATGAGCAGTTCTTC. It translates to CASSDPRWGISYNEQFF.

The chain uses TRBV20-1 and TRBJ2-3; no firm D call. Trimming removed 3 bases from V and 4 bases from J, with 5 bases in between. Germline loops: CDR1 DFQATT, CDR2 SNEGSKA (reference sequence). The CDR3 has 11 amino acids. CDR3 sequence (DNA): TGCAGTGCTAGCGTACCAGATACGCAGTATTTT. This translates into CSASVPDTQYF.

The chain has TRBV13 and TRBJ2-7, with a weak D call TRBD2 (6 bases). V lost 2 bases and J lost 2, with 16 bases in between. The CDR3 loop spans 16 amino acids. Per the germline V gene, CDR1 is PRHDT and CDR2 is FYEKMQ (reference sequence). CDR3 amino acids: CASSLSASAHTYEQYF. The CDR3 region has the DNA TGTGCCAGCAGCTTAAGTGCTAGCGCCCATACCTACGAGCAGTACTTC.

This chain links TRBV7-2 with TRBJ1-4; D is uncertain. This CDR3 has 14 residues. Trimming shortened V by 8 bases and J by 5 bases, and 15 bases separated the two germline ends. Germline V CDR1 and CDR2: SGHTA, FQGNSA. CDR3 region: CASCDYNWNEKLFF. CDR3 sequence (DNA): TGTGCCAGCTGCGACTATAACTGGAATGAAAAACTGTTTTTT.

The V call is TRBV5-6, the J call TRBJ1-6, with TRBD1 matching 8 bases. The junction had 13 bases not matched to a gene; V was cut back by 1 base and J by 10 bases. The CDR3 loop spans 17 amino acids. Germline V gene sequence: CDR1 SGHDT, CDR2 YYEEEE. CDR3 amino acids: CASSLRAGGGRRSPLHF. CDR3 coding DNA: TGTGCCAGCAGCTTGAGGGCAGGGGGCGGACGCCGATCACCCCTCCACTTT.

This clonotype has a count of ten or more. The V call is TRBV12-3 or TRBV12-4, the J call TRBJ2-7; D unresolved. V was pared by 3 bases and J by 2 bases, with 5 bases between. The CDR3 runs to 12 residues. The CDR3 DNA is TGTGCCAGCAGTTTTACTACCTACGAGCAGTACTTC. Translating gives CASSFTTYEQYF.

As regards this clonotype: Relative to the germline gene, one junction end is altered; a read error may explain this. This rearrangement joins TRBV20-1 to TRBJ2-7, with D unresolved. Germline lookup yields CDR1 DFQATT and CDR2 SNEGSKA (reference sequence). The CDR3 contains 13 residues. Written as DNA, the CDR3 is TGCAGTGCTCACGCGGCCCCCTTGTACGAGCGGTACTTC. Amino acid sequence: CSAHAAPLYERYF.

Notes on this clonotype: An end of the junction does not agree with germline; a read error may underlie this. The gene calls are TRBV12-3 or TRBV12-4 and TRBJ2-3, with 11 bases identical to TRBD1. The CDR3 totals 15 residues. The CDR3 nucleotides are TGTGCCGGCAGTTTCCGGACAGGGGGCGCAGATACGCAGTATTTT. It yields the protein CAGSFRTGGADTQYF.

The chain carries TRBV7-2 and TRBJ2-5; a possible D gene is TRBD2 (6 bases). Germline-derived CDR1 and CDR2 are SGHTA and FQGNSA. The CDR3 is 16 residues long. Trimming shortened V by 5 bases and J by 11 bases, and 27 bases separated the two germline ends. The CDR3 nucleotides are TGTGCCAGCAGCCCAGGACTCGGGACTGGCCACAATGAGCAGTACTTC. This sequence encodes CASSPGLGTGHNEQYF. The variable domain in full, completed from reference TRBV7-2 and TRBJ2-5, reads GAGVSQSPSNKVTEKGKDVELRCDPISGHTALYWYRQSLGQGLEFLIYFQGNSAPDKSGLPSDRFSAERTGGSVSTLTIQRTQQEDSAVYLCASSPGLGTGHNEQYFGPGTRLLVL.

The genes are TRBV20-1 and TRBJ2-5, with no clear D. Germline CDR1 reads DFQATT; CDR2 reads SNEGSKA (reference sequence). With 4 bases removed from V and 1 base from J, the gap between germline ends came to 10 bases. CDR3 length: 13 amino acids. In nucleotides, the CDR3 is TGCAGTGCTAAATCAGACATCCAAGAGACCCAGTACTTC. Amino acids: CSAKSDIQETQYF.

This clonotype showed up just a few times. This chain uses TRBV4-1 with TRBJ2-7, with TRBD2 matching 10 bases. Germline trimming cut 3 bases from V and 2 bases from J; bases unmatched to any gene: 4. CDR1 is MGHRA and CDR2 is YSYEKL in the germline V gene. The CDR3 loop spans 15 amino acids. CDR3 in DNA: TGCGCCAGCAGCCAGGCTAGCGGGAGTCCCTACGAGCAGTACTTC. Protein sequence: CASSQASGSPYEQYF.

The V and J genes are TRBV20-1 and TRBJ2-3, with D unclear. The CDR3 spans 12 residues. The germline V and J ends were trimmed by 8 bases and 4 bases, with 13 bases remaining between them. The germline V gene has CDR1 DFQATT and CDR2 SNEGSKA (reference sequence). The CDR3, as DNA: TGCAGTAGGATAGGGATGGCAGATACGCAGTATTTT. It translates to CSRIGMADTQYF.

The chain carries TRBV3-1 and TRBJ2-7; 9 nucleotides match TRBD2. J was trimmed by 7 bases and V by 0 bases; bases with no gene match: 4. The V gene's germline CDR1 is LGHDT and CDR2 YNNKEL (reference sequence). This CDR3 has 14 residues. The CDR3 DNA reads TGTGCCAGCAGCCAAGAGTCCCTAGCGGGAGAGCAGTACTTC. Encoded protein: CASSQESLAGEQYF.

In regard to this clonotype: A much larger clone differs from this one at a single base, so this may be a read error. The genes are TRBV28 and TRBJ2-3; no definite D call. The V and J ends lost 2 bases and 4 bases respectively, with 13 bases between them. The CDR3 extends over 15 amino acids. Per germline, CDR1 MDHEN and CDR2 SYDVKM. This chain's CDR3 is CASSLPLTGPDTQYF. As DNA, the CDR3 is TGTGCCAGCAGTTTACCGCTAACTGGTCCAGATACGCAGTATTTT.

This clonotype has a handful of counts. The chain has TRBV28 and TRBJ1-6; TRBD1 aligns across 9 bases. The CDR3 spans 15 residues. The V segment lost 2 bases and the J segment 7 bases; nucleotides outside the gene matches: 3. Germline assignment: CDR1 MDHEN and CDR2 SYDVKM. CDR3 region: CASSLGDRANSPLHF. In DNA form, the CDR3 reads TGTGCCAGCAGTTTAGGGGACAGGGCAAATTCACCCCTCCACTTT. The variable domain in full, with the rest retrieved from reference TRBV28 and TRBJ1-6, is DVKVTQSSRYLVKRTGEKVFLECVQDMDHENMFWYRQDPGLGLRLIYFSYDVKMKEKGDIPEGYSVSREKKERFSLILESASTNQTSMYLCASSLGDRANSPLHFGNGTRLTVT.

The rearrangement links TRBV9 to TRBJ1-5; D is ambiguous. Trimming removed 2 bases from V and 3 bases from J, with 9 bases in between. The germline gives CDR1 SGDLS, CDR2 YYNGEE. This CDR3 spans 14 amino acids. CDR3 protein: CASSVGSYNQPQHF. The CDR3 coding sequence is TGTGCCAGCAGCGTGGGCAGCTACAATCAGCCCCAGCATTTT.

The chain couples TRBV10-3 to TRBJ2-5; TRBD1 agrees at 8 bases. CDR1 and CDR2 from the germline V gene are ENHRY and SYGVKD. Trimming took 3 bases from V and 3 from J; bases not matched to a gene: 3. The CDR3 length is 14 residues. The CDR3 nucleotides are TGTGCCATCAGTGACCCAGGGGGCGAAGAGACCCAGTACTTC. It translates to CAISDPGGEETQYF.

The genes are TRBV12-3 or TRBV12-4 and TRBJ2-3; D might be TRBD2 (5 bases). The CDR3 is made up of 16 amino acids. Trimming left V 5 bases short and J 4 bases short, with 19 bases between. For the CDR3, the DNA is TGTGCCAGCAGTCTCGCGGGCACATCTAGAGCAGATACGCAGTATTTT. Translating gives CASSLAGTSRADTQYF.

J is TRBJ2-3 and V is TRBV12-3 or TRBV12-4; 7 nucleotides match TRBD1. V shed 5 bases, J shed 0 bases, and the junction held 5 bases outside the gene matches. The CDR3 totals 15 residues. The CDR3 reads CASSPSTGSTDTQYF. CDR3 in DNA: TGTGCCAGCAGTCCATCGACAGGGAGCACAGATACGCAGTATTTT.

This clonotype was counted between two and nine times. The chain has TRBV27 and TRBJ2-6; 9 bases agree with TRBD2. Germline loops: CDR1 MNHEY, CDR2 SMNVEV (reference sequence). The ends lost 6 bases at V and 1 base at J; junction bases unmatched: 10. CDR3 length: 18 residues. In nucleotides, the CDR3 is TGTGCCAGCAGCCCTGGGCGGGAGGGCCTTTCTGGGGCCAACGTCCTGACTTTC. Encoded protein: CASSPGREGLSGANVLTF.

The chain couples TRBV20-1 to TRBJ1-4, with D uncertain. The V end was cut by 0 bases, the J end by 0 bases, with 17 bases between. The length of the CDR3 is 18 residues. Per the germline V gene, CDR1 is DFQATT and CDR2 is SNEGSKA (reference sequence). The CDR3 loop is CSARDVEGFYATNEKLFF. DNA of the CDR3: TGCAGTGCTAGAGACGTCGAGGGTTTTTACGCAACTAATGAAAAACTGTTTTTT.